This T cell receptor beta chain was observed in a study of spatial heterogeneity in lung cancer. Study background: A total of some 70 untreated early-stage non-small cell lung cancer patients served as donors. Available PBMC from follow-up, collected a median of about 25 months after resection, underwent sequencing. Unique TCR and UMI combinations averaged more than ten appearances each in raw reads. Broader study findings: Ubiquitous expanded tumor TCRs surfaced in blood more at resection than they did at follow-up.

Each CDR3 protein gets one entry after TCRdb re-called the 5' RACE reads with MiXCR. The sample records 50,000 to 60,000 distinct CDR3 sequences, roughly 7.4% being singletons. Time point defined: blood at routine non-recurrence follow-up after resection. Whole RNA, which was extracted from tumor, nontumor lung tissue or frozen PBMC, was sequenced without any cell sorting. CDR1 is LNHDA and CDR2 is SQIVND in the germline V gene (reference sequence). V lost 4 bases, J lost 3 bases, and 9 bases lay in between. The CDR3 totals 13 residues. This clonotype was picked up a small number of times. Its antigen is undetermined.

The receptor comes from a female donor with early-stage non-small cell lung cancer. The rearrangement uses TRBV19 and TRBJ2-5; tentatively, D is TRBD1 (6 bases). Sequenced here: PBMCs, sampled at follow-up. The CDR3 sequence: CASSSQGKETQYF. The CDR3 DNA reads TGTGCCAGTAGTAGTCAGGGGAAAGAGACCCAGTACTTC.